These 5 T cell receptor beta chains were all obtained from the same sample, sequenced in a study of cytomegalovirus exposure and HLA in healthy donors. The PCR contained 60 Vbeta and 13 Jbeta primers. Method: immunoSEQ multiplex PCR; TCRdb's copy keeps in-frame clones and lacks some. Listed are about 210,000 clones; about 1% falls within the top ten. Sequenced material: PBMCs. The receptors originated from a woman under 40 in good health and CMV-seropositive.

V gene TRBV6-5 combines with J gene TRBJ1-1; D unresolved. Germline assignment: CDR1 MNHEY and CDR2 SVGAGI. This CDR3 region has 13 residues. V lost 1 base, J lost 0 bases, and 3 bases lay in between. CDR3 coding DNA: TGTGCCAGCAGTTACTTCGTGAACACTGAAGCTTTCTTT. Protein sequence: CASSYFVNTEAFF.

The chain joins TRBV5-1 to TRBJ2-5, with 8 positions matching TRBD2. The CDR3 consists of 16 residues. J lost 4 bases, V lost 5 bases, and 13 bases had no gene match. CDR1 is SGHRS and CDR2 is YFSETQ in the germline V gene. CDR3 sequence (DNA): TGCGCCAGCAGTCGCGCCGTGTCAGCGGGAGTAGAGACCCAGTACTTC. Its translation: CASSRAVSAGVETQYF. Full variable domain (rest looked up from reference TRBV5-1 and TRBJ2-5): KAGVTQTPRYLIKTRGQQVTLSCSPISGHRSVSWYQQTPGQGLQFLFEYFSETQRNKGNFPGRFSGRQFSNSRSEMNVSTLELGDSALYLCASSRAVSAGVETQYFGPGTRLLVL.

The CDR3 sequence: CASSQGNVKGVSFTF. The CDR3 region has the DNA TGCGCCAGCAGCCAGGGAAACGTCAAGGGGGTTTCTTTCACCTTC. The rearrangement uses TRBV4-1 and TRBJ1-2; TRBD1 might be the D (6 bases). Trimming left V 3 bases short and J 13 bases short, with 24 bases between. The CDR3 covers 15 residues. The germline gives CDR1 MGHRA, CDR2 YSYEKL.

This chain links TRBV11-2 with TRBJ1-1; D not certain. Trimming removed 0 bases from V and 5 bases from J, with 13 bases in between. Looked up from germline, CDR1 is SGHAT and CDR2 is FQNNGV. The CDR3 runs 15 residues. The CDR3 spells CASSLDPDGGTEAFF. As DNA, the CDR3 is TGTGCCAGCAGCTTAGATCCGGACGGAGGGACTGAAGCTTTCTTT.

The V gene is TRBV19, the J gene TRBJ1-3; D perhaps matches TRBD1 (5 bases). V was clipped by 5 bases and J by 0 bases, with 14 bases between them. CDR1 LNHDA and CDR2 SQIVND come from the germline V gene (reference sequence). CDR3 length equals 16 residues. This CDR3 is CASSLTPTVSGNTIYF. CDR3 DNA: TGTGCCAGTAGTCTTACCCCGACAGTCTCTGGAAACACCATATATTTT.